Here is one T cell receptor (beta chain) with its context. Produced via immunoSEQ multiplex PCR; TCRdb's table is partial and in-frame only. The table lists 300,000 to 400,000 clones, 93% of them singletons. The data were obtained in a study of brain T cells in children with intractable seizures. Germline trimming cut 2 bases from V and 2 bases from J; bases unmatched to any gene: 5. CDR1 is GTSNPN and CDR2 is SVGIG in the germline V gene (reference sequence). The CDR3 totals 14 residues. Time point meaning: blood from clinic visit 5 months post-surgery; TSC patient then seizure free. Only cases whose brain tissue showed the highest T cell transcript signatures were sequenced.

V is TRBV30 and J is TRBJ1-2; 7 positions match TRBD1. The source is a boy under two years old with tuberous sclerosis and intractable seizures. The sequences come from peripheral blood, collected about 5 months after surgery. CDR3 sequence reads: CAWSKGTANYGYTF. CDR3 nucleotide sequence: TGTGCCTGGAGTAAAGGGACAGCGAACTATGGCTACACCTTC.